The rows below give T cell receptor beta chains drawn from one sample of a study of shared clonotypes between healthy human individuals. Some clones are missing from TCRdb's copy, which holds only in-frame ones; the method was immunoSEQ multiplex PCR. The repertoire consists of around 2.5 million clones, with 93% occurring once and the leading ten covering approximately 0.37%. Material for sequencing was naive CD4+ T cells from PBMCs. The receptors shown here come from a man aged 18 to 30 in good health. Some clones in this sample may be carry-over from other donors' samples. CDR3s include the opening cysteine and the closing phenylalanine or tryptophan. D genes are given only for firm matches. Part of the rows lack a size; the others show once, few, many or a class for expanded clones.

clone size	D gene	V gene	J gene	CDR3 protein	CDR3 DNA
NA	NA	TRBV27	TRBJ1-4	CASSFLARGDNEKLFF	TGTGCCAGCAGTTTCCTAGCGCGCGGGGATAATGAAAAACTGTTTTTT
NA	NA	TRBV18	TRBJ1-2	CASSPQTPGTYSDYGYTF	TGTGCCAGCTCACCACAAACACCGGGAACCTATTCGGACTATGGCTACACCTTC
NA	NA	TRBV5-1	TRBJ1-1	CASSLEGRRNTEAFF	TGCGCCAGCAGCCTCGAAGGTCGGAGGAACACTGAAGCTTTCTTT
NA	NA	TRBV6-1	TRBJ2-7	CASSERVAPGVRAYEQYF	TGTGCCAGCAGTGAGCGGGTAGCCCCGGGAGTGAGAGCCTACGAGCAGTACTTC
NA	NA	TRBV7-2	TRBJ1-5	CASSLVGVSNQPQHF	TGTGCCAGCAGCTTAGTAGGGGTTAGCAATCAGCCCCAGCATTTT
NA	NA	TRBV6-6	TRBJ1-3	CASSEAPSGNTIYF	TGTGCCAGCAGTGAGGCCCCCTCTGGAAACACCATATATTTT
NA	TRBD2	TRBV15	TRBJ2-1	CATSRGTSGRAYNEQFF	TGTGCCACCAGCAGAGGGACTAGCGGGAGAGCCTACAATGAGCAGTTCTTC
NA	NA	TRBV30	TRBJ1-1	CAWRRASTEAFF	TGTGCCTGGAGGAGGGCTAGCACTGAAGCTTTCTTT
once	TRBD1	TRBV19	TRBJ2-7	CASSMVGQPTYEQYF	TGTGCCAGTAGTATGGTGGGACAGCCGACCTACGAGCAGTACTTC
NA	TRBD2	TRBV5-1	TRBJ2-7	CASSLALAGNYEQYF	TGCGCCAGCAGCTTGGCCCTAGCGGGAAACTACGAGCAGTACTTC
NA	TRBD1	TRBV7-2	TRBJ2-7	CASSLTRQGLGEQYF	TGTGCCAGCAGCTTAACAAGACAGGGGCTGGGGGAGCAGTACTTC
NA	NA	TRBV27	TRBJ1-1	CASSLFPQINTEAFF	TGTGCCAGCAGTTTATTCCCCCAGATTAACACTGAAGCTTTCTTT
NA	NA	TRBV14	TRBJ2-1	CASSPDPGRKQFF	TGTGCCAGCAGCCCCGACCCGGGGAGGAAGCAGTTCTTC
NA	TRBD1	TRBV19	TRBJ1-5	CASSAGRGLLQPQHF	TGTGCCAGTAGTGCGGGGAGGGGGCTACTTCAGCCCCAGCATTTT
NA	NA	TRBV6-4	TRBJ2-3	CASPRVTKADTQYF	TGTGCCAGCCCTCGGGTGACCAAGGCAGATACGCAGTATTTT
NA	TRBD1	TRBV11-2	TRBJ2-5	CASSPGRDRGRETQYF	TGTGCCAGCAGCCCTGGTAGGGACAGGGGGCGAGAGACCCAGTACTTC
NA	NA	TRBV28	TRBJ1-1	CASSPSTDRMNTEAFF	TGTGCCAGCAGTCCCTCAACCGACAGAATGAACACTGAAGCTTTCTTT
NA	NA	TRBV15	TRBJ1-2	CATSRATGLSHYGYTF	TGTGCCACCAGCAGAGCCACAGGGCTCTCCCACTATGGCTACACCTTC
NA	TRBD1	TRBV18	TRBJ1-5	CASSLGTVGNQPQHF	TGTGCCAGCTCACTCGGGACAGTGGGCAATCAGCCCCAGCATTTT
NA	NA	TRBV5-1	TRBJ1-2	CASSLGEGSTYGYTF	TGCGCCAGCAGCCTGGGGGAGGGATCGACCTATGGCTACACCTTC
NA	NA	TRBV28	TRBJ1-5	CASFRASKGNQPQHF	TGTGCCAGCTTCCGGGCCTCTAAGGGCAATCAGCCCCAGCATTTT
NA	NA	TRBV6-6	TRBJ2-2	CASSYSSVYTGELFF	TGTGCCAGCAGTTACTCTTCAGTATACACCGGGGAGCTGTTTTTT
NA	NA	TRBV5-1	TRBJ2-1	CASSLTSRESQFF	TGCGCCAGCAGCTTGACTAGCCGGGAGAGTCAGTTCTTC
once	NA	TRBV7-6	TRBJ2-2	CASSFATGELFF	TGTGCCAGCAGCTTTGCCACCGGGGAGCTGTTTTTT
few	NA	TRBV14	TRBJ1-1	CASSQGTGWNTEAFF	TGTGCCAGCAGCCAAGGAACAGGATGGAACACTGAAGCTTTCTTT
NA	TRBD1	TRBV2	TRBJ1-3	CASSGRDRGAGNTIYF	TGTGCCAGCAGTGGCCGGGACAGGGGAGCCGGAAACACCATATATTTT
NA	NA	TRBV5-1	TRBJ1-2	CASSLAGSSGEGYTF	TGCGCCAGCAGCTTGGCCGGGAGCTCCGGCGAAGGCTACACCTTC
NA	TRBD2	TRBV10-3	TRBJ2-7	CAIRLDGEGEQYF	TGTGCCATCAGGTTGGATGGGGAGGGCGAGCAGTACTTC
NA	TRBD1	TRBV5-1	TRBJ2-5	CASQLRGTGGDETQYF	TGCGCCAGCCAACTGAGGGGGACAGGGGGCGATGAGACCCAGTACTTC
NA	TRBD2	TRBV9	TRBJ2-1	CASSAGTSDYNEQFF	TGTGCCAGCAGCGCCGGGACTAGCGACTACAATGAGCAGTTCTTC
once	NA	TRBV2	TRBJ2-7	CASSEPGVVYEQYF	TGTGCCAGCAGTGAGCCAGGGGTGGTATACGAGCAGTACTTC
NA	TRBD2	TRBV30	TRBJ2-1	CAWRVRAGARFDNEQFF	TGTGCCTGGAGGGTTCGGGCGGGAGCCCGCTTCGACAATGAGCAGTTCTTC
NA	NA	TRBV28	TRBJ1-2	CASSLVQGGGYTF	TGTGCCAGCAGTTTGGTGCAAGGTGGGGGCTACACCTTC
NA	TRBD1	TRBV2	TRBJ1-5	CASSEQGAGQPQHF	TGTGCCAGCAGTGAACAGGGGGCTGGGCAGCCCCAGCATTTT
NA	NA	TRBV10-2	TRBJ1-2	CASTRREIYGYTF	TGCGCCAGCACAAGGAGAGAAATCTATGGCTACACCTTC
few	NA	TRBV7-9	TRBJ1-3	CASSWDTSGNTIYF	TGTGCCAGCAGCTGGGACACCTCTGGAAACACCATATATTTT
NA	TRBD1	TRBV27	TRBJ1-4	CASADRAPIATNEKLFF	TGTGCCAGTGCGGACAGGGCCCCGATCGCAACTAATGAAAAACTGTTTTTT
NA	NA	TRBV7-3	TRBJ2-1	CASSLTFGGDLYNEQFF	TGTGCCAGCAGCTTAACGTTTGGGGGAGACCTCTACAATGAGCAGTTCTTC
NA	TRBD1	TRBV10-3	TRBJ1-1	CAISEPDRAEAFF	TGTGCCATCAGTGAGCCCGACAGGGCTGAAGCTTTCTTT
NA	TRBD2	TRBV2	TRBJ2-7	CASSGGAGEGYEQYF	TGTGCCAGCAGCGGCGGGGCGGGAGAAGGGTACGAGCAGTACTTC
NA	TRBD2	TRBV7-8	TRBJ2-5	CASSQEIRTLAGITQYF	TGTGCCAGCAGCCAGGAAATCAGGACCCTAGCGGGAATAACCCAGTACTTC
NA	NA	TRBV4-2	TRBJ2-3	CASSQALGAVNTQYF	TGTGCCAGCAGCCAGGCCCTGGGGGCAGTGAATACGCAGTATTTT
NA	NA	TRBV2	TRBJ2-2	CASRVEGRTGELFF	TGTGCCAGCAGAGTCGAGGGTCGGACCGGGGAGCTGTTTTTT
NA	NA	TRBV6-1	TRBJ2-1	CASRNIGVDEQFF	TGTGCCAGCAGGAATATTGGGGTTGATGAGCAGTTCTTC
NA	NA	TRBV4-2	TRBJ2-3	CASSQDRNTDTQYF	TGTGCCAGCAGCCAAGACCGGAACACAGATACGCAGTATTTT
once	NA	TRBV29-1	TRBJ2-5	CSVEAGLSRRETQYF	TGCAGCGTTGAAGCGGGTCTTTCTCGGCGAGAGACCCAGTACTTC
NA	NA	TRBV7-3	TRBJ2-7	CASSSNPGGEQYF	TGTGCCAGCAGCTCTAACCCCGGTGGCGAGCAGTACTTC
NA	TRBD1	TRBV5-1	TRBJ2-7	CASSFNPGGQGAYEQYF	TGCGCCAGCAGCTTTAACCCTGGCGGGCAGGGGGCCTACGAGCAGTACTTC
NA	TRBD2	TRBV27	TRBJ2-3	CASSRGRFSDTQYF	TGTGCCAGCAGTCGCGGGAGGTTCTCAGATACGCAGTATTTT
NA	NA	TRBV29-1	TRBJ2-3	CSVVREPDTQYF	TGCAGCGTTGTTCGGGAGCCAGATACGCAGTATTTT
NA	TRBD1	TRBV18	TRBJ1-2	CASSPLQGLGDGYTF	TGTGCCAGCTCACCCCTACAGGGGTTAGGCGATGGCTACACCTTC
NA	TRBD1	TRBV29-1	TRBJ2-7	CSVGGTGDSYEQYF	TGCAGCGTTGGAGGGACAGGGGATTCCTACGAGCAGTACTTC
NA	NA	TRBV5-1	TRBJ1-4	CASSPTVSVTNEKLFF	TGCGCCAGCAGCCCAACCGTTTCGGTAACTAATGAAAAACTGTTTTTT
NA	TRBD1	TRBV6-6	TRBJ1-2	CASNRGTALFYGYTF	TGTGCCAGCAACAGAGGGACAGCTCTATTCTATGGCTACACCTTC
NA	NA	TRBV9	TRBJ1-3	CASSAPGSRTIYF	TGTGCCAGCAGCGCCCCCGGAAGTCGCACCATATATTTT
NA	NA	TRBV2	TRBJ1-2	CASSEGGAGDYGYTF	TGTGCCAGCAGTGAGGGGGGCGCGGGTGACTATGGCTACACCTTC
few	NA	TRBV30	TRBJ1-5	CAWGQYSNQPQHF	TGTGCCTGGGGACAGTATAGCAATCAGCCCCAGCATTTT